The 9 T cell receptor beta chains below all came from one sample that was sequenced in a study of blood T cells in healthy people across ages. With a J-beta primer mix and a sample-barcoded 5' primer, a second PCR ran about 7 to 12 cycles. TCRdb analysed the 5' RACE reads with MiXCR anew, one entry per CDR3 protein. The table lists around 1.5 million distinct CDR3 sequences, about 35% of them singletons. Source material: blood. The receptors shown here come from a woman aged 25 to 39 in good health.

This clonotype showed up just a few times. The chain combines TRBV25-1 with TRBJ2-7, with D tentatively TRBD2 (6 bases). CDR1 is MGHDK, CDR2 SYGVNS, per germline. This CDR3 contains 15 residues. Trimming took 4 bases from V and 2 from J, leaving 15 bases between them. The CDR3 region is CASSAGSSQTYEQYF. CDR3 sequence (DNA): TGTGCCAGCAGTGCCGGGAGCTCGCAAACCTACGAGCAGTACTTC.

This chain joins TRBV4-2 and TRBJ1-2, with a weak D call TRBD1 (5 bases). Germline CDR1 LGHNA, CDR2 YNFKEQ. V lost 1 base to trimming and J lost 5 bases, with 11 bases between them. The CDR3 spans 14 residues. The CDR3: CASSQAGDWYGYTF. In DNA, the CDR3 is TGTGCCAGCAGCCAAGCGGGGGATTGGTATGGCTACACCTTC.

This clonotype was observed a single time. The rearrangement uses TRBV4-1 and TRBJ2-1; TRBD1 is a possible D gene (5 bases). CDR1 MGHRA and CDR2 YSYEKL come from the germline V gene. V was trimmed by 3 bases and J by 1 base, leaving 16 bases between them. CDR3 length equals 17 residues. This CDR3 reads CASSQQQDGRSYNEQFF. The CDR3, as DNA: TGCGCCAGCAGCCAGCAACAGGACGGCCGTTCCTACAATGAGCAGTTCTTC.

This clonotype was counted between two and nine times. The CDR3 DNA follows: TGTGCCAGCAGCCATGAGAGGGGCGGGGAGCTGTTTTTT. As protein: CASSHERGGELFF. The rearrangement links TRBV3-1 to TRBJ2-2; D possibly uses TRBD1 or TRBD2 (5 bases each). Trimming left V 3 bases short and J 7 bases short, with 9 bases between. Germline V gene lookup returns CDR1 LGHDT and CDR2 YNNKEL (reference sequence). This CDR3 contains 13 residues.

This clonotype was counted many times. The chain combines TRBV20-1 with TRBJ2-3; 9 bases match TRBD2. The CDR3 runs 14 residues. The ends lost 3 bases at V and 0 bases at J; junction bases unmatched: 1. Looked up from germline, CDR1 is DFQATT and CDR2 is SNEGSKA (reference sequence). DNA of the CDR3: TGCAGTGCTAGGGCGGGGGGGAGCACAGATACGCAGTATTTT. Translating gives CSARAGGSTDTQYF.

The chain employs TRBV7-2 and TRBJ1-5; maybe TRBD1 (5 bases). Per the germline V gene, CDR1 is SGHTA and CDR2 is FQGNSA. Trimming stripped 7 bases from V and 4 bases from J, with 14 bases between. The CDR3 runs 14 residues. The CDR3 DNA is TGTGCCAGCACTACAGGAGGGGAAAATCAGCCCCAGCATTTT. The encoded protein is CASTTGGENQPQHF.

This clonotype has more than one count but fewer than ten. The chain carries TRBV11-2 and TRBJ2-7, with D possibly TRBD2 on 6 matching bases. With 1 base removed from V and 1 base from J, the gap between germline ends came to 17 bases. CDR3 length equals 17 residues. Germline-derived CDR1 and CDR2 are SGHAT and FQNNGV. CDR3: CASSLVPTQAGSYEQYF. DNA for the CDR3: TGTGCCAGCAGCTTAGTTCCAACCCAGGCGGGGTCCTACGAGCAGTACTTC.

The rearrangement links TRBV7-2 to TRBJ2-1; 14 nucleotides line up with TRBD2. After removal of 5 bases from V and 3 bases from J, the junction contained 6 bases not matched to a gene. Per the germline V gene, CDR1 is SGHTA and CDR2 is FQGNSA. This CDR3 has 17 amino acids. CDR3 nucleotide sequence: TGTGCCAGCAGCCCCGGGACTAGCGGGAGTTTCTACAATGAGCAGTTCTTC. Translating gives CASSPGTSGSFYNEQFF.

This sequence joins TRBV20-1 and TRBJ2-1; possibly TRBD2 for D (6 bases). Germline V gives CDR1 DFQATT, CDR2 SNEGSKA (reference sequence). The CDR3 runs to 11 residues. The ends were cut back, 3 bases at V and 9 bases at J, with 9 bases in the middle. CDR3: CSASKRAEQFF. The CDR3 bases are TGCAGTGCTAGCAAGCGGGCTGAGCAGTTCTTC.